A selection of T cell receptor beta chains follows, all from one sample in a study of CD8+ T cells in alopecia areata. Measured with immunoSEQ multiplex PCR; TCRdb has only the in-frame clones, and not every one. The table has approximately 180,000 clones, 50% to 75% seen once. Specimen: CD4+ T cells sorted from blood, collected at week 0. The source of these receptors is a human donor with alopecia areata. CDR3s include the opening cysteine and the closing phenylalanine or tryptophan. A D gene is named only where the DNA matches it firmly. Size tells how often a clone was seen (once, few, many) or the class of an expanded clone, and some rows leave it out.

clone size	V gene	J gene	D gene	CDR3 length	CDR3 DNA	CDR3 protein
NA	TRBV4-1	TRBJ2-3	NA	13	TGCGCCAGCAGCCAAGATTCGGAAGTTTTTCGGTATTTT	CASSQDSEVFRYF
NA	TRBV27	TRBJ1-6	NA	13	TGTGCCAGCATGGACTCGTATAATTCACCCCTCCACTTT	CASMDSYNSPLHF
NA	TRBV6-6	TRBJ2-7	NA	13	TGTGCCAGCAGTTACTCGACGGGGCGCGAGCAGTACTTC	CASSYSTGREQYF
NA	TRBV2	TRBJ1-1	NA	10	TGTGCCAGCAGTGACAGGGAAGCTTTCTTT	CASSDREAFF
NA	TRBV5-8	TRBJ1-3	NA	17	TGTGCCAGCAGCTTGCTGGGGTTTTCTACTCGTGGAAACACCATATATTTT	CASSLLGFSTRGNTIYF
few	TRBV10-3	TRBJ1-5	NA	14	TGTGCCATCAGCGCCTTGGGGTCCGATCAGCCCCAGCATTTT	CAISALGSDQPQHF
few	TRBV28	TRBJ1-6	TRBD1	13	TGTGCCGCCGGACAGGGAGGATTCTCACCCCTCCACTTT	CAAGQGGFSPLHF
NA	TRBV7-2	TRBJ1-4	NA	14	TGTGCCAGCAGCTTAGGGCCCTATAATGAAAAACTGTTTTTT	CASSLGPYNEKLFF
few	TRBV29-1	TRBJ1-3	NA	14	TGCAGCGTTTGTCTGGGAGTCTCTGGAAACACCATATATTTT	CSVCLGVSGNTIYF
few	TRBV14	TRBJ2-5	NA	12	TGTGCCAGCAGCCAACCGGGACTCGCCTCGTACTTC	CASSQPGLASYF
NA	TRBV5-1	TRBJ2-7	NA	15	TGCGCCAGCAGCTTCGATTCCCCGGGGGTAACGGAGCAGTACTTC	CASSFDSPGVTEQYF